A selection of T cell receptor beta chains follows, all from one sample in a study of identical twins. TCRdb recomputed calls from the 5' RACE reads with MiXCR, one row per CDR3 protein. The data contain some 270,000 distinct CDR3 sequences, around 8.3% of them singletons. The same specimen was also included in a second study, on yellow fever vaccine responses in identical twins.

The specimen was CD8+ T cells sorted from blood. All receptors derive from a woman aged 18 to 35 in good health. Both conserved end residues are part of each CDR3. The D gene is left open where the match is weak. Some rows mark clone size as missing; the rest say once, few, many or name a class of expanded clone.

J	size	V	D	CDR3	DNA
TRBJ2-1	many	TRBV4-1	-	CASSQESLGEGEQFF	TGCGCCAGCAGCCAAGAGTCCTTGGGGGAAGGTGAGCAGTTCTTC
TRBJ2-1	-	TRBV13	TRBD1	CASSLAGQSPYNEQFF	TGTGCCAGCAGCTTAGCGGGACAGAGCCCCTACAATGAGCAGTTCTTC
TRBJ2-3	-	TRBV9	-	CASSVAGTDTQYF	TGTGCCAGCAGCGTAGCAGGCACAGATACGCAGTATTTT
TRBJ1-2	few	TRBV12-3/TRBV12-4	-	CASSLNRLYGYTF	TGTGCCAGCAGTTTAAACAGACTCTATGGCTACACCTTC
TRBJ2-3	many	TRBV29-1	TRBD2	CSAMTGTSGSRGWGTDTQYF	TGCAGCGCGATGACCGGGACTAGCGGGAGTCGGGGTTGGGGCACAGATACGCAGTATTTT
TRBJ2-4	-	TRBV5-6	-	CASRPGTLAKNIQYF	TGTGCCAGCAGACCGGGGACTCTAGCCAAAAACATTCAGTACTTC
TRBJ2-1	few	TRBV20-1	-	CSARGLAEEQFF	TGCAGTGCTAGAGGTTTGGCGGAGGAGCAGTTCTTC
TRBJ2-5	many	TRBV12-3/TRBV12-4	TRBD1	CASSFTGGYGTQYF	TGTGCCAGCAGTTTCACAGGGGGCTATGGGACCCAGTACTTC
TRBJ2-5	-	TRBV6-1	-	CASSGLIGDPETQYF	TGTGCCAGCAGTGGCCTGATAGGGGACCCCGAGACCCAGTACTTC
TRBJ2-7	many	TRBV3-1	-	CASSQDFGFETHYEQYF	TGTGCCAGCAGCCAAGATTTCGGTTTTGAGACACACTACGAGCAGTACTTC
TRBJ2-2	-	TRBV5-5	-	CPSCLSPTYTGPGELFF	TGTCCCAGCTGCTTGTCTCCTACCTACACGGGCCCCGGGGAGCTGTTTTTT
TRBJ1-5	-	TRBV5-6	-	CASSLAPNQPQHF	TGTGCCAGCAGCTTGGCACCCAATCAGCCCCAGCATTTT
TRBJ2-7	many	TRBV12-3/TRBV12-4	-	CASGHMSGEQYF	TGTGCCAGCGGCCATATGAGCGGCGAGCAGTACTTC
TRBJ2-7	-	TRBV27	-	CASSPGGLEYEQYF	TGTGCCAGCAGTCCAGGGGGACTAGAGTACGAGCAGTACTTC
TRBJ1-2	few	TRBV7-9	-	CASSLVADSIFGYTF	TGTGCCAGCAGCTTAGTGGCAGATTCTATTTTCGGCTACACCTTC
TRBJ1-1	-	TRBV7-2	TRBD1	CASSLRTGVNTEAFF	TGTGCCAGCAGCCTCCGGACAGGGGTGAACACTGAAGCTTTCTTT
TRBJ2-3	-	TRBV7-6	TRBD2	CASKPYSGSSTDTQYF	TGTGCCTCCAAGCCGTATAGCGGGAGCAGCACAGATACGCAGTATTTT
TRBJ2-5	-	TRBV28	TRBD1	CASTGGQAQETQYF	TGTGCCAGCACCGGGGGACAGGCCCAAGAGACCCAGTACTTC
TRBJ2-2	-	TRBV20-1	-	CSAVERVHTRELFF	TGCAGTGCTGTGGAGCGGGTGCACACCCGGGAGCTGTTTTTT
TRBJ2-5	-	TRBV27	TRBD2	CASSRLAVSRETQYF	TGTGCCAGCAGCCGACTAGCGGTTTCGCGGGAGACCCAGTACTTC
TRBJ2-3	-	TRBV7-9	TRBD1	CASSLPRDRGTDTQYF	TGTGCCAGCAGCTTGCCCCGGGACAGGGGAACAGATACGCAGTATTTT
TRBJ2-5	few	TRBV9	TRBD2	CASSVVNWTSGRWETQYF	TGTGCCAGCAGCGTGGTCAATTGGACTAGCGGGAGATGGGAGACCCAGTACTTC
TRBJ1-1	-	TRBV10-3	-	CAISETGKNTEAFF	TGTGCCATCAGTGAAACGGGCAAGAACACTGAAGCTTTCTTT
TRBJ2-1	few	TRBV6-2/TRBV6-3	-	CASLGVDNEQFF	TGTGCCAGCCTTGGAGTCGACAATGAGCAGTTCTTC
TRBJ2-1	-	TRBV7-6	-	CASSPGPRGSYNEQFF	TGTGCCAGCAGCCCCGGCCCCCGAGGCTCCTACAATGAGCAGTTCTTC
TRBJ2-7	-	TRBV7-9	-	CASSFGGGQYEQYF	TGTGCCAGCAGCTTTGGAGGGGGACAGTACGAGCAGTACTTC
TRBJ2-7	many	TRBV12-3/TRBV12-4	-	CASSSYRVGAYEQYF	TGTGCCAGCAGTTCGTACAGGGTTGGGGCCTACGAGCAGTACTTC
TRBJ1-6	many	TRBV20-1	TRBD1	CSARAPGTGSSPLHF	TGCAGTGCTAGAGCGCCCGGGACAGGAAGCTCGCCCCTCCACTTT
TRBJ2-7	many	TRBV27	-	CASRVDYEQYF	TGTGCCAGCAGGGTGGACTACGAGCAGTACTTC
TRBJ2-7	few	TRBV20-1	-	CSATTGTTTYEQYF	TGCAGTGCTACTACCGGGACAACTACCTACGAGCAGTACTTC
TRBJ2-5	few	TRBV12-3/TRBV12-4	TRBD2	CASSSPLMTGGETQYF	TGTGCCAGCAGTTCGCCTCTAATGACGGGGGGAGAGACCCAGTACTTC
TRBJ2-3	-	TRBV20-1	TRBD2	CSARDTRGTSFRDTQYF	TGCAGTGCTAGAGACACGCGAGGGACTAGTTTCCGAGATACGCAGTATTTT
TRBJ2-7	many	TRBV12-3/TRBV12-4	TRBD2	CATASNERDFIYEQYF	TGTGCCACCGCTTCGAACGAGCGGGACTTTATATACGAGCAGTACTTC
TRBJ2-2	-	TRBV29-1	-	CSVGENTGELFF	TGCAGCGTTGGAGAGAACACCGGGGAGCTGTTTTTT
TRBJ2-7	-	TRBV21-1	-	CASSKVSVSIYEQYF	TGTGCCAGCAGCAAAGTGTCAGTTTCTATTTACGAGCAGTACTTC
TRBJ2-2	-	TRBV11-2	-	CASSPRGLGREENMNTGELFF	TGTGCCAGCAGCCCCCGTGGTTTAGGCAGGGAAGAAAATATGAACACCGGGGAGCTGTTTTTT
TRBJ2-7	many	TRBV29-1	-	CSVVSSYEQYF	TGCAGCGTTGTTTCGAGTTACGAGCAGTACTTC
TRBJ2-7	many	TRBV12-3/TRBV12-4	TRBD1	CASSTGQGEYEQYF	TGTGCCAGCAGCACCGGACAGGGGGAGTACGAGCAGTACTTC
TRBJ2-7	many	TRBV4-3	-	CASSQVSSGNHEQYF	TGCGCCAGCAGCCAAGTATCTTCCGGGAACCACGAGCAGTACTTC
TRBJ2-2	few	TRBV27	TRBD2	CASSLVGRGVPNTGELFF	TGTGCCAGCAGTTTAGTGGGACGGGGGGTTCCGAACACCGGGGAGCTGTTTTTT
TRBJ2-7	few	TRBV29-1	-	CSVEEPRAGYEQYF	TGCAGCGTTGAAGAGCCTCGTGCGGGCTACGAGCAGTACTTC
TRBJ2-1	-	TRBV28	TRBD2	CAGGISYNEQFF	TGTGCGGGAGGGATCTCCTACAATGAGCAGTTCTTC
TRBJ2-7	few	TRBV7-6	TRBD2	CASSLGSGGSKGQYF	TGTGCCAGCAGCTTAGGAAGCGGGGGCTCAAAAGGGCAGTACTTC